In its sample, the clone carrying this T cell receptor (beta chain) was seen a few times. Only in-frame clones appear in the TCRdb table, and some are missing; sequencing was by immunoSEQ multiplex PCR. Of 950,000 to 1,100,000 clones listed, around 76% are singletons. The source of the sample is a study of shared clonotypes between healthy human individuals. What was sequenced was memory CD4+ T cells sorted from blood. The subset was: CD45RA-negative fraction. This TCR came from a man between 18 and 29 years old in good health.

This chain's CDR3 is CASSFQLLTGELFF. CDR3 in DNA: TGTGCCAGCAGTTTTCAGCTATTAACCGGGGAGCTGTTTTTT. V is TRBV27 and J is TRBJ2-2; D not resolved. V was trimmed by 3 bases and J by 5 bases, leaving 10 bases between them. CDR1 is MNHEY, CDR2 SMNVEV, per germline (reference sequence). CDR3 size: 14 residues.